One and the same sample provided the 22 T cell receptor beta chains below, sequenced in a study of monozygotic twins with inflammatory bowel disease. After re-calling the 5' RACE reads, TCRdb lists one entry per CDR3 protein, DNA absent. The sample's table shows just over 300,000 distinct CDR3 sequences. Sequenced: blood. The receptors derive from a human donor with ulcerative colitis or Crohn's disease, or a healthy co-twin of an affected twin (not recorded which).

CDR3 residues: CSAKKVGSNQPQHF. This chain joins TRBV20-1 and TRBJ1-5. The CDR3 runs 14 residues. The germline V gene encodes CDR1 DFQATT and CDR2 SNEGSKA (reference sequence).

This chain uses TRBV20-1 with TRBJ2-7; TCRdb names TRBD1, which stays unverified in the absence of DNA. The CDR3 is made up of 16 amino acids. Germline V CDR1 and CDR2: DFQATT, SNEGSKA (reference sequence). The CDR3: CSARGSGGGLTYEQNF.

CDR3 amino acids: CASNIRQGFAEAFF. The chain joins TRBV19 to TRBJ1-1; without DNA, the TCRdb call of TRBD1 cannot be checked. Per germline, CDR1 LNHDA and CDR2 SQIVND (reference sequence). CDR3 length: 14 residues.

The chain carries TRBV13 and TRBJ2-1; TCRdb's assignment of TRBD1 cannot be checked, as there is no DNA. The CDR3 loop spans 16 amino acids. Germline values: CDR1 PRHDT, CDR2 FYEKMQ (reference sequence). CDR3 sequence: CASSPPRDAAYNEQFF.

V and J are TRBV29-1 and TRBJ1-6; absent DNA, TCRdb's TRBD1 call cannot be checked. This CDR3 is built from 13 residues. Germline-derived CDR1 and CDR2 are SQVTM and ANQGSEA. The CDR3: CSVRDRDNSPLHF.

The V gene is TRBV7-9, the J gene TRBJ2-1; the TRBD2 assignment by TCRdb is unverifiable without DNA. Germline values: CDR1 SEHNR, CDR2 FQNEAQ (reference sequence). The CDR3 sequence is 16 residues long. The CDR3 reads CASSPSTSGRDNEQFF.

The chain links TRBV20-1 to TRBJ1-3. The CDR3 is 16 residues long. Germline V gives CDR1 DFQATT, CDR2 SNEGSKA (reference sequence). The chain's CDR3 is CSVVDESRTAGNTIYF.

The rearrangement uses TRBV11-2 and TRBJ1-5; TCRdb's D call of TRBD1 is untestable without DNA. Germline values: CDR1 SGHAT, CDR2 FQNNGV. CDR3 size: 18 residues. The CDR3 sequence is CASSLGYRPGAFNQPQHF.

The chain combines TRBV12-3 or TRBV12-4 with TRBJ2-7. This CDR3 has 13 residues. The CDR3 loop reads CASRRTDSYEQYF.

V usage is TRBV7-6 and J usage is TRBJ1-5; TCRdb's D call, TRBD1, is unchecked because there is no DNA. There are 15 residues in the CDR3. Germline CDR1 SGHVS, CDR2 FNYEAQ. This CDR3 is CASSLWTGVDQPQHF.

This chain uses TRBV24-1 with TRBJ1-2; without DNA, the TCRdb call of TRBD1 cannot be checked. This CDR3 contains 14 residues. Germline CDR1 reads KGHDR; CDR2 reads SFDVKD. CDR3 in amino acids: CATSEGGQIYGYTF.

V usage is TRBV20-1 and J usage is TRBJ2-3. Per the germline V gene, CDR1 is DFQATT and CDR2 is SNEGSKA (reference sequence). The CDR3 loop spans 12 amino acids. CDR3 protein: CSALTSSDTQYF.

The V gene is TRBV9, the J gene TRBJ2-1; TCRdb gives TRBD1 as the D gene, but with no DNA this cannot be confirmed. Germline values: CDR1 SGDLS, CDR2 YYNGEE. This CDR3 is 14 amino acids long. CDR3 region: CASSVGLGGLEQFF.

CDR3 residues: CASSPRQGTTEAFF. This chain joins TRBV7-2 and TRBJ1-1; TCRdb calls TRBD1, which cannot be checked without DNA. The CDR3 is 14 residues long. Germline V lookup: CDR1 SGHTA, CDR2 FQGNSA.

This CDR3 is CASSSDANTGELFF. The chain has TRBV7-2 and TRBJ2-2. Germline-derived CDR1 and CDR2 are SGHTA and FQGNSA. The CDR3 sequence is 14 residues long.

This rearrangement joins TRBV9 to TRBJ1-1. CDR1 is SGDLS, CDR2 YYNGEE, per germline. This CDR3 region has 12 residues. The chain's CDR3 is CASSAGNTEAFF. Full variable domain (missing parts from reference TRBV9 and TRBJ1-1): DSGVTQTPKHLITATGQRVTLRCSPRSGDLSVYWYQQSLDQGLQFLIQYYNGEERAKGNILERFSAQQFPDLHSELNLSSLELGDSALYFCASSAGNTEAFFGQGTRLTVV.

This chain uses TRBV5-6 with TRBJ1-6; the D call from TCRdb, TRBD1, cannot be confirmed without DNA. The length of the CDR3 is 17 residues. Germline CDR1 SGHDT, CDR2 YYEEEE. CDR3 sequence: CASSLSGTGESRSPLHF.

J is TRBJ2-5 and V is TRBV24-1; the TCRdb D gene call, TRBD2, has no DNA to confirm it. The CDR3 sequence is 15 residues long. Germline CDR1 KGHDR, CDR2 SFDVKD. This CDR3 is CATSMTSGRDETQYF.

J is TRBJ2-5 and V is TRBV6-1. The length of the CDR3 is 15 residues. CDR1 is MNHNS and CDR2 is SASEGT in the germline V gene. CDR3 protein: CASSEVGVGEETQYF.

V usage is TRBV6-2 or TRBV6-3 and J usage is TRBJ2-3; TCRdb reports TRBD1, a call that lacks DNA to check it against. Germline values: CDR1 MNHEY, CDR2 SVGEGT. CDR3 length equals 18 residues. This chain's CDR3 is CASSYSEKGGFGTDTQYF.

This chain links TRBV7-2 with TRBJ2-3; TCRdb reports TRBD2, a call that lacks DNA to check it against. Per the germline V gene, CDR1 is SGHTA and CDR2 is FQGNSA. The CDR3 has 17 amino acids. This chain's CDR3 is CASSKGPSRARTDTQYF.

The J gene is TRBJ1-1, the V gene TRBV12-3 or TRBV12-4. This CDR3 comprises 13 residues. Here the CDR3 reads CASSFGVSGEAFF.